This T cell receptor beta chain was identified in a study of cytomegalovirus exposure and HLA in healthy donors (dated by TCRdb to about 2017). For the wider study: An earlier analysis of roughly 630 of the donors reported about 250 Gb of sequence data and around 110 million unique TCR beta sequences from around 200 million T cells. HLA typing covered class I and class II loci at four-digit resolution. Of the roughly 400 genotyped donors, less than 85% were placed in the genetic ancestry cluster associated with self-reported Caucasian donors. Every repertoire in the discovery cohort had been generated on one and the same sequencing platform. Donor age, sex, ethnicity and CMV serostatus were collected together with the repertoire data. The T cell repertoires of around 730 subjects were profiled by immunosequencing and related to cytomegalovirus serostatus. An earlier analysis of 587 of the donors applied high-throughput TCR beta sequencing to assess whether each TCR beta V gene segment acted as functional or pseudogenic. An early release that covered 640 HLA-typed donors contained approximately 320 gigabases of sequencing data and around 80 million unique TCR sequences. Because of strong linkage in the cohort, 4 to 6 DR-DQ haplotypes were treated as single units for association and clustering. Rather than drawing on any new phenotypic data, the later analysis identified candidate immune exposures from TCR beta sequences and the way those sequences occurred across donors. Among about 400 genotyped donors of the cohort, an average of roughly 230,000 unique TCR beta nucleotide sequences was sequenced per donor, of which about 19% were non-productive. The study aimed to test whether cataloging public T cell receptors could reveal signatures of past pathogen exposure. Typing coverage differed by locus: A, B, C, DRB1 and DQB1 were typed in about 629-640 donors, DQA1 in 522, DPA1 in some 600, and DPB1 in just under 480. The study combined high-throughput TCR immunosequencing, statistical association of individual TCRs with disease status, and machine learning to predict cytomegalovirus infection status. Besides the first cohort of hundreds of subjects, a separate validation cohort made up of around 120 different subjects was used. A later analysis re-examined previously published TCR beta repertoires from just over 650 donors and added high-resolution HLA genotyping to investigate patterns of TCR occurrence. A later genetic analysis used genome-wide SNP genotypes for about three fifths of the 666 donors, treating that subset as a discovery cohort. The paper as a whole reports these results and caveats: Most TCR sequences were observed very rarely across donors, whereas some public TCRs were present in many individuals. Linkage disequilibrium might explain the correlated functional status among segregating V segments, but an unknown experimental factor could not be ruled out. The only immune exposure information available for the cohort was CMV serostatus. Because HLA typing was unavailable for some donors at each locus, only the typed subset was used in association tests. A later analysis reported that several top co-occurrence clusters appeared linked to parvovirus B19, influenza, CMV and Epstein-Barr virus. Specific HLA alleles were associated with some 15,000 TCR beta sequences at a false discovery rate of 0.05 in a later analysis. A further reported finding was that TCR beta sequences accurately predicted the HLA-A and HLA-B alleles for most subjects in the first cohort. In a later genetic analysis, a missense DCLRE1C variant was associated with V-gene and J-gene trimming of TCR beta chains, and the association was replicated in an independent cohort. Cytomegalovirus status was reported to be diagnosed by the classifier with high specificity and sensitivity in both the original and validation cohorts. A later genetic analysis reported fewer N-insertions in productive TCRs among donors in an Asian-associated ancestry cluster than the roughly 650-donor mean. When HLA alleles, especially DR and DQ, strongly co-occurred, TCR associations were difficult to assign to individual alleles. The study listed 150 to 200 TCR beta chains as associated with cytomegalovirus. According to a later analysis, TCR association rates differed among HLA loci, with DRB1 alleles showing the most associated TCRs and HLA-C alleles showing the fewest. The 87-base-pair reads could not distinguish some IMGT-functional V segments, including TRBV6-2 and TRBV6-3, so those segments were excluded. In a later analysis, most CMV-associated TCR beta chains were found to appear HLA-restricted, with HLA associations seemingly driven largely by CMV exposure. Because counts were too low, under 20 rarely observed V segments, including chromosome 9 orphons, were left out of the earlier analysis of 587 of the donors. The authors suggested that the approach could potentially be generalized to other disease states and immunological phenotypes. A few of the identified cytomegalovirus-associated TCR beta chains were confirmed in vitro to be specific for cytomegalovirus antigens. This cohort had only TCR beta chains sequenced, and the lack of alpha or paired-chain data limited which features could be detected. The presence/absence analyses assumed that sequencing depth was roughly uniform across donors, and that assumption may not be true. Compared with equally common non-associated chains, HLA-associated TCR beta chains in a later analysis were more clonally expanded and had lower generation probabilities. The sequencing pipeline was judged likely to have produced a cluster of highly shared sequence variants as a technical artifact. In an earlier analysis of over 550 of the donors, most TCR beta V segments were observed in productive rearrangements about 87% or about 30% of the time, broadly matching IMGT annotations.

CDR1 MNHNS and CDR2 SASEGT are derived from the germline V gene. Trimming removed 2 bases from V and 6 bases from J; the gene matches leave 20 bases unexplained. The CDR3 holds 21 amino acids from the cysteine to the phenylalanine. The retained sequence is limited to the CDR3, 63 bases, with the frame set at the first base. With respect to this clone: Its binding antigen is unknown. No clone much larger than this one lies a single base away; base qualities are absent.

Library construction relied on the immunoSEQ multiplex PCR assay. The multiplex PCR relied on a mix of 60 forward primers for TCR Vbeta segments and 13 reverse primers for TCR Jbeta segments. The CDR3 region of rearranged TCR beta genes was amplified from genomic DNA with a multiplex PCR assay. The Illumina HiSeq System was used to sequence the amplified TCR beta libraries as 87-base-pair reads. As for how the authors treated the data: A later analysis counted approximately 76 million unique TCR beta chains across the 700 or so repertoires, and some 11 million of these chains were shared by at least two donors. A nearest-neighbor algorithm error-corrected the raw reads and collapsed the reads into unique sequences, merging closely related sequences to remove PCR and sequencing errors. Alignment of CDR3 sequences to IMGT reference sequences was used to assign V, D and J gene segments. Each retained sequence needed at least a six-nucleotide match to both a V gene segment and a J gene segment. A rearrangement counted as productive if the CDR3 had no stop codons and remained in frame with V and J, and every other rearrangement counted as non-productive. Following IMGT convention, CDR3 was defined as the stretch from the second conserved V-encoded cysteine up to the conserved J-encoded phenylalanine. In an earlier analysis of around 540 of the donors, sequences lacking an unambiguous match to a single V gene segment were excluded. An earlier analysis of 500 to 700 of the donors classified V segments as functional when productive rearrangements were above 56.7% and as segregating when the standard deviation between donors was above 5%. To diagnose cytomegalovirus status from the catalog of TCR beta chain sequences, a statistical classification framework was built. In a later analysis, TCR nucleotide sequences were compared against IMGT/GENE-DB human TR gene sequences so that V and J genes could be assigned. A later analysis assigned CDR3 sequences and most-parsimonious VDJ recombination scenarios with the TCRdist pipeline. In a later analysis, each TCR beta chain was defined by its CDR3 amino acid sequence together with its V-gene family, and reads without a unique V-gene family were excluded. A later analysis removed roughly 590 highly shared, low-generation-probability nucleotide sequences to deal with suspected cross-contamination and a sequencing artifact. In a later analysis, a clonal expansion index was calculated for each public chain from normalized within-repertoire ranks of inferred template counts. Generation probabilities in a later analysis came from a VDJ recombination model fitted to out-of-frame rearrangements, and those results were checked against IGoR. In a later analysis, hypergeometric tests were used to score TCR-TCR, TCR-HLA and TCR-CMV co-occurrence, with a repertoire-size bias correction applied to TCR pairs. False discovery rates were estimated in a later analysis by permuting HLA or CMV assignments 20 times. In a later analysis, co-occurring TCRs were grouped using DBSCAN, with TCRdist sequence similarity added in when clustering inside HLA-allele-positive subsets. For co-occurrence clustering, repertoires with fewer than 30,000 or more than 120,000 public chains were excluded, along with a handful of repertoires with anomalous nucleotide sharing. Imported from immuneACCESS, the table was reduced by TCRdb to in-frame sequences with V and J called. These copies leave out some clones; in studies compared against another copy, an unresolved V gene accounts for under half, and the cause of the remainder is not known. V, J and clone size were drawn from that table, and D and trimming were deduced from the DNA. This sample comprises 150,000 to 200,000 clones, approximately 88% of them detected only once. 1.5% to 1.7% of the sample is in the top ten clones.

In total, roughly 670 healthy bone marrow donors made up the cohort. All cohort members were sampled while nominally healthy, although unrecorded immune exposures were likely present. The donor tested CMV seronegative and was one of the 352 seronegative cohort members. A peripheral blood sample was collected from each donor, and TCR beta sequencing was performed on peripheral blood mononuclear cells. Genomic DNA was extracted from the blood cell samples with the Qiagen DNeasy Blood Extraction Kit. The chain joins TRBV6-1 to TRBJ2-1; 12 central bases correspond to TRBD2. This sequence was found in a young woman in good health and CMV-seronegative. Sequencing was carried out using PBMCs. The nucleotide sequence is TGTGCCAGCAGTGAAAGAGGTGTCGGGACTAGCGGGCTCATTTCTCCCAATGAGCAGTTCTTC. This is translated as CASSERGVGTSGLISPNEQFF.